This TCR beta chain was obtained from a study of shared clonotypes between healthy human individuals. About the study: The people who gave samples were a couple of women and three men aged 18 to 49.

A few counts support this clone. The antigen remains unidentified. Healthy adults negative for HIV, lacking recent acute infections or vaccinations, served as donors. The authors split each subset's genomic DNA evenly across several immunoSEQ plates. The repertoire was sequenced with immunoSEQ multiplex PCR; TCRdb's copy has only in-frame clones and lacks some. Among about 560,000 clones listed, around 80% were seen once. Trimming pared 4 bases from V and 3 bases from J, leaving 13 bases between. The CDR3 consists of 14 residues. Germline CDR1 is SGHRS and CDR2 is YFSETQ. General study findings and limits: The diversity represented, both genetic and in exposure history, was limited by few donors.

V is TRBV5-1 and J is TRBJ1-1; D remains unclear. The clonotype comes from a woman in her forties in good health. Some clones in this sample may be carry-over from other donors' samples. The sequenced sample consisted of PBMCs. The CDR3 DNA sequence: TGCGCCAGCAGCCTGGACGGTGGTCACACTGAAGCTTTCTTT. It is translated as CASSLDGGHTEAFF. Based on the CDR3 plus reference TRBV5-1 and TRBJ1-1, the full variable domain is KAGVTQTPRYLIKTRGQQVTLSCSPISGHRSVSWYQQTPGQGLQFLFEYFSETQRNKGNFPGRFSGRQFSNSRSEMNVSTLELGDSALYLCASSLDGGHTEAFFGQGTRLTVV.